This TCR beta chain comes out of a study of response to subunit inactivated influenza vaccine (dated by TCRdb to 2016 to 2019). General notes on the study: The study used deep quantitative T cell receptor repertoire profiling to track responses to a trivalent subunit inactivated influenza vaccine. On the study overall, not on this receptor specifically: According to the authors, only a limited number of new T cells may be recruited by each seasonal influenza vaccination.

The library was made by RT-PCR. Sequenced on an Illumina HiSeq 2500. TCRdb ran its own pipeline on the public reads, namely fastp trimming at Q25 and MiXCR clone calling, and kept in-frame beta chains. Rows merge per CDR3 protein into single entries with the most common DNA and genes. This sample holds hundreds of thousands of distinct CDR3 sequences; less than 20% were observed only once. The ten largest make up approximately 10% of the sample. Remarks on this clonotype: Its recognized antigen is unknown. It has no much larger one-base neighbor in the sample; base qualities were not kept.

Source: PBMCs from blood, taken about 11 days after vaccination. The origin of this receptor is a man aged 45-65 years who received an inactivated influenza vaccine. Donor details come from another sample of the same person, matched by shared clones.

The CDR3 protein sequence reads: CASRPRLGLTQYF. The DNA is TGTGCCAGCAGACCGCGACTAGGTCTTACGCAGTATTTT. The chain employs TRBV6-1 and TRBJ2-3, and TRBD2 may be the D gene, going by 6 matching bases. From the germline V gene, CDR1 is MNHNS and CDR2 is SASEGT. V drops 6 bases and J drops 8 bases, leaving 15 bases in between. CDR3 length: 13 amino acids, cysteine to phenylalanine. The only DNA kept is the CDR3, 39 bases in frame from the first base.